This T cell receptor beta chain was identified in a study of cytomegalovirus exposure and HLA in healthy donors. Primers included in the PCR were 60 Vbeta and 13 Jbeta primers. How the authors handled the data: Later, an analysis found approximately 80 million unique TCR beta chains, and some 10 million of these were shared. Method: immunoSEQ multiplex PCR; TCRdb's copy keeps in-frame clones and lacks some. The D gene and trimming were derived from the DNA, and the V and J assignments and clone size from that table. The sample records around 75,000 clones, around 82% being singletons. Per the germline V gene, CDR1 is SEHNR and CDR2 is FQNEAQ (reference sequence). V shed 4 bases, J shed 1 base, and the junction held 7 bases outside the gene matches. CDR3 length equals 16 residues.

Sequenced input: PBMCs. V is TRBV7-9 and J is TRBJ1-5; 7 nucleotides match TRBD1. The clonotype originates from a man in his forties in good health and CMV-seronegative. The CDR3 region has the DNA TGTGCCAGCAGCTCATACAGGGGCTCGAGCAATCAGCCCCAGCATTTT. Amino acid sequence: CASSSYRGSSNQPQHF.